These 23 T cell receptor beta chains came from one sample sequenced in a study of type 1 regulatory T cells. Study-wide points: Compared with non-Tr1 cells, Tr1 cells showed a narrower TCR repertoire.

Their cognate antigens are unknown. TCRdb redid the calling of the reads with MiXCR, one entry per CDR3 protein. Here the sample spans 6,300 or so distinct CDR3 sequences, 25% to 35% being singletons. Sequenced material: cultured type 1 regulatory T (Tr1) cells, either the whole culture or a sorted fraction (not recorded which). The receptors come from a human donor in good health.

Concerning this clonotype: One end of the junction does not line up with germline, which may come from a read error. The chain couples TRBV7-2 to TRBJ2-3; 9 bases map to TRBD2. The CDR3 extends over 15 amino acids. Germline V lookup: CDR1 SGHTA, CDR2 FQGNSA. This CDR3 reads CASSLAGTSKDTQYF. The CDR3 DNA is TGTGCCAGCAGCTTAGCGGGGACTAGCAAAGATACGCAGTATTTT. Looking up the rest from reference TRBV7-2 and TRBJ2-3 gives the full variable domain: GAGVSQSPSNKVTEKGKDVELRCDPISGHTALYWYRQSLGQGLEFLIYFQGNSAPDKSGLPSDRFSAERTGGSVSTLTIQRTQQEDSAVYLCASSLAGTSKDTQYFGPGTRLTVL.

This clonotype was recorded once. V and J are TRBV18 and TRBJ2-3, with D perhaps assigned TRBD1 or TRBD2 (5 bases each). Trimming took 6 bases from V and 1 from J, leaving 17 bases between them. The CDR3 runs 16 residues. From germline, CDR1 is KGHSH and CDR2 LQKENI. The CDR3 here is CASSSLRGAGTDTQYF. DNA of the CDR3: TGTGCCAGCTCCTCCCTGAGGGGTGCGGGCACAGATACGCAGTATTTT.

This clonotype was recorded a few times. DNA of the CDR3: TGTGCCAGCACCCCGAGGGCTGGAAACACCATATATTTT. Amino acids: CASTPRAGNTIYF. The rearrangement uses TRBV9 and TRBJ1-3, with D hard to call. Between the trimmed V and J ends, which lost 6 bases and 2 bases, there was a span of 9 bases. Germline-derived CDR1 and CDR2 are SGDLS and YYNGEE. The CDR3 is 13 amino acids.

This chain uses TRBV7-2 with TRBJ2-1, with 11 bases matching TRBD2. Germline CDR1 is SGHTA and CDR2 is FQGNSA. J was trimmed by 9 bases and V by 1 base; bases with no gene match: 5. This CDR3 contains 15 residues. CDR3 DNA sequence: TGTGCCAGCAGCTTAGATTTAGCGGGAGGGCGTGAGCAGTTCTTC. Residues: CASSLDLAGGREQFF.

The sample holds a few counts of this clonotype. The rearrangement joins TRBV20-1 to TRBJ2-3; D call uncertain. This CDR3 spans 15 amino acids. Germline loops: CDR1 DFQATT, CDR2 SNEGSKA (reference sequence). The V end was cut by 0 bases, the J end by 4 bases, with 14 bases between. CDR3 in amino acids: CSARESPPGPDTQYF. The DNA of the CDR3 is TGCAGTGCTAGAGAATCTCCCCCTGGGCCAGATACGCAGTATTTT.

By share, this clonotype ranks as medium-sized. V gene TRBV11-2 combines with J gene TRBJ2-3, with TRBD2 matching over 8 bases. J lost 4 bases, V lost 1 base, and 7 bases had no gene match. Per germline, CDR1 SGHAT and CDR2 FQNNGV. The CDR3 is 16 amino acids. The chain's CDR3 is CASSLVSLAGPDTQYF. The CDR3 DNA reads as TGTGCCAGCAGCTTAGTTTCGCTAGCGGGTCCAGATACGCAGTATTTT.

The chain is built from TRBV27 and TRBJ2-1; D gene ambiguous. The V gene lost 5 bases and the J gene lost 0 bases, with 11 bases spanning the gap. Germline V CDR1 and CDR2: MNHEY, SMNVEV (reference sequence). The length of the CDR3 is 15 residues. DNA of the CDR3: TGTGCCAGCAGTCGAATAGCTATCTCCTACAATGAGCAGTTCTTC. Translating gives CASSRIAISYNEQFF.

The gene calls are TRBV10-3 and TRBJ1-3; 7 positions match TRBD1. Germline V CDR1 and CDR2: ENHRY, SYGVKD. This CDR3 has 13 amino acids. V was pared by 10 bases and J by 3 bases, with 6 bases of the junction left unmatched. The CDR3 loop reads CATGRDSGNTIYF. CDR3 DNA sequence: TGTGCCACCGGCCGGGACAGTGGAAACACCATATATTTT.

This chain uses TRBV4-1 with TRBJ2-2; D gene uncertain. CDR1 and CDR2 (germline): MGHRA, YSYEKL. The CDR3 consists of 17 residues. V shed 0 bases and J shed 0 bases, with 11 bases lying between them. CDR3 loop: CASSQETSRANTGELFF. CDR3 nucleotides: TGCGCCAGCAGCCAAGAAACGTCTCGGGCGAACACCGGGGAGCTGTTTTTT.

This clonotype has more than one count but fewer than ten. This chain links TRBV5-5 with TRBJ1-1, with D unresolved. The CDR3 extends over 14 amino acids. Germline V gene lookup returns CDR1 SGHKS and CDR2 YYEKEE (reference sequence). Trimming removed 6 bases at V and 0 bases at J, with 12 bases between. CDR3 in amino acids: CASTLDVVNTEAFF. CDR3 in DNA: TGTGCCAGCACCCTCGACGTAGTGAACACTGAAGCTTTCTTT.

The chain links TRBV2 to TRBJ1-5, with TRBD1 matching 7 bases. Losses at the gene ends were 5 bases for V and 1 base for J; bases not matched to a gene: 5. The CDR3 contains 15 residues. Germline V CDR1 and CDR2: SNHLY, FYNNEI. CDR3 coding DNA: TGTGCCAGCAGTTACAGGGGTTCGAGCAATCAGCCCCAGCATTTT. Amino acids: CASSYRGSSNQPQHF.

This clonotype was picked up a small number of times. The chain links TRBV12-3 or TRBV12-4 to TRBJ1-1; D remains unclear. V was pared by 2 bases and J by 8 bases, with 9 bases between. This CDR3 comprises 12 residues. The CDR3 nucleotides are TGTGCCAGCAGTTTAATTGAGCAGGAAGCTTTCTTT. It codes for CASSLIEQEAFF.

The chain has TRBV9 and TRBJ1-6; 7 positions match TRBD1. The CDR3 contains 15 residues. Germline trimming cut 2 bases from V and 3 bases from J; bases unmatched to any gene: 2. Germline CDR1 reads SGDLS; CDR2 reads YYNGEE. CDR3 sequence (DNA): TGTGCCAGCAGCGTTTCAGGGGGCTATAATTCACCCCTCCACTTT. As protein: CASSVSGGYNSPLHF.

The chain is built from TRBV6-5 and TRBJ2-6, with TRBD1 matching over 7 bases. The CDR3 has 16 residues. Germline V lookup: CDR1 MNHEY, CDR2 SVGAGI. Losses at the gene ends were 2 bases for V and 1 base for J; bases not matched to a gene: 2. The CDR3 coding sequence is TGTGCCAGCAGTTACCACAGGGGTTCTGGGGCCAACGTCCTGACTTTC. It yields the protein CASSYHRGSGANVLTF.

The sample holds many counts of this clonotype. The chain combines TRBV6-6 with TRBJ2-2, with D tentatively TRBD1 (6 bases). The V and J ends lost 5 bases and 7 bases respectively, with 14 bases between them. CDR1 MNHNY and CDR2 SVGAGI come from the germline V gene (reference sequence). This CDR3 is built from 14 residues. CDR3 DNA: TGTGCCAGCAGTGGTACGGGACAACACGGGGAGCTGTTTTTT. Its protein product is CASSGTGQHGELFF.

The V call is TRBV6-2 or TRBV6-3, the J call TRBJ2-5, with D unresolved. The CDR3 runs to 15 residues. V dropped 6 bases and J dropped 5 bases, with 19 bases sitting between them. The germline gives CDR1 MNHEY, CDR2 SVGEGT. CDR3: CASRLSSRWVETQYF. DNA of the CDR3: TGTGCCAGCAGGCTTAGTAGCCGGTGGGTGGAGACCCAGTACTTC.

This clonotype was seen only a few times. The rearrangement joins TRBV20-1 to TRBJ2-1; possibly TRBD2 for D (7 bases). Trimming removed 6 bases at V and 10 bases at J, with 13 bases between. There are 11 residues in the CDR3. CDR1 DFQATT and CDR2 SNEGSKA come from the germline V gene (reference sequence). CDR3 region: CSAWGGVEQFF. CDR3 nucleotides: TGCAGTGCCTGGGGGGGCGTAGAGCAGTTCTTC.

This clonotype is judged medium-sized. This chain connects TRBV11-2 to TRBJ2-7, with TRBD2 identical over 13 bases. The CDR3 contains 17 residues. Looked up from germline, CDR1 is SGHAT and CDR2 is FQNNGV. V trimming: 3 bases; J trimming: 0 bases; junction bases outside the gene matches: 5. The CDR3 sequence is CASSFSGTSGISYEQYF. The CDR3, as DNA: TGTGCCAGCAGCTTTTCCGGGACTAGCGGGATCTCCTACGAGCAGTACTTC.

The gene calls are TRBV5-6 and TRBJ2-1; 10 nucleotides line up with TRBD2. The germline gives CDR1 SGHDT, CDR2 YYEEEE. The J segment lost 4 bases and the V segment lost 5 bases, leaving 9 bases of the junction unmatched. The CDR3 spans 16 residues. CDR3 in amino acids: CASRGGLADLYNEQFF. The CDR3 DNA is TGTGCCAGCAGGGGAGGACTAGCGGATCTATACAATGAGCAGTTCTTC.

This clonotype counts as medium-sized (0.01 to 0.1%). The chain has TRBV7-2 and TRBJ1-2, with TRBD1 as a possible D gene (6 bases). Looked up from germline, CDR1 is SGHTA and CDR2 is FQGNSA. The CDR3 has 13 amino acids. Trimming removed 3 bases at V and 8 bases at J, with 13 bases between. The CDR3, as DNA: TGTGCCAGCAGCTTCGGACAGCCTGCCGGCTACACCTTC. It yields the protein CASSFGQPAGYTF.

This clonotype is deemed medium-sized. V usage is TRBV6-6 and J usage is TRBJ2-7, with TRBD1 matching over 8 bases. Trimming removed 5 bases from V and 3 bases from J; junction bases left unmatched: 9. Looked up from germline, CDR1 is MNHNY and CDR2 is SVGAGI (reference sequence). The CDR3 is made up of 15 amino acids. As DNA, the CDR3 is TGTGCCAGCAGTGGACAGGGCGGAAGGATCTACGAGCAGTACTTC. This sequence encodes CASSGQGGRIYEQYF.

This clonotype was picked up many times. V gene TRBV12-3 or TRBV12-4 combines with J gene TRBJ2-1; 11 bases map to TRBD2. J was trimmed by 7 bases and V by 6 bases; bases with no gene match: 8. CDR3 length: 15 residues. The CDR3 protein is CASSLLAGVGNEQFF. The CDR3 DNA sequence: TGTGCCAGCAGCCTACTAGCGGGAGTTGGAAATGAGCAGTTCTTC.

The genes are TRBV28 and TRBJ2-5; 14 bases are a match to TRBD2. The germline V gene encodes CDR1 MDHEN and CDR2 SYDVKM. The CDR3 is made up of 17 amino acids. J lost 5 bases, V lost 6 bases, and 11 bases had no gene match. The CDR3 is CASSRVGLAGDGETQYF. The CDR3 DNA reads TGTGCCAGCAGCAGAGTGGGACTAGCGGGGGATGGGGAGACCCAGTACTTC.